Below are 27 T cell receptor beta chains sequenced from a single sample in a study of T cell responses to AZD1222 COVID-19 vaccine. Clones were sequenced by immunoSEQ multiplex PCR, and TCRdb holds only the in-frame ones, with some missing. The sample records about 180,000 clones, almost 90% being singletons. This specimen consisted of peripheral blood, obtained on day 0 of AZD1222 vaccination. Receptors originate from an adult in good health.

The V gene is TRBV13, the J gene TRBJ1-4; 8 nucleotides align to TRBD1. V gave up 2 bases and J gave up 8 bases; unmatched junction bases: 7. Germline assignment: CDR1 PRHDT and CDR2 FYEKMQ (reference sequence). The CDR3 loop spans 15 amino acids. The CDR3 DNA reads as TGTGCCAGCAGCTTATTACAGGGGGGGAAGGAAAAACTGTTTTTT. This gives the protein CASSLLQGGKEKLFF.

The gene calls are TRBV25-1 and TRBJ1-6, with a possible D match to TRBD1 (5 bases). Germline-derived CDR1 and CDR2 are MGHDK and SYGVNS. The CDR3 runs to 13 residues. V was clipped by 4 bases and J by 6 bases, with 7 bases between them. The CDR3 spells CASSAGGNSPLHF. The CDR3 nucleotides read TGTGCCAGCAGTGCGGGGGGTAATTCACCCCTCCACTTT.

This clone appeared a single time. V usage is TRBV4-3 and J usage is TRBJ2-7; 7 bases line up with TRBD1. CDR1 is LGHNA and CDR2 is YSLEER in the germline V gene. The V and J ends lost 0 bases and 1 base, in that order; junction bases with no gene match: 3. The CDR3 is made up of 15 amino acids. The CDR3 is CASSQDPTGSYEQYF. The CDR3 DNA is TGCGCCAGCAGCCAAGACCCGACAGGGTCCTACGAGCAGTACTTC.

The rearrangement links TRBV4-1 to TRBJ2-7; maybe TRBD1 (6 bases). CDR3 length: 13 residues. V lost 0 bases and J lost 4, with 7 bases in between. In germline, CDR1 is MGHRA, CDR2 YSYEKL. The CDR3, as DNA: TGCGCCAGCAGCCAAGATAGGGGGTACGAGCAGTACTTC. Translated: CASSQDRGYEQYF.

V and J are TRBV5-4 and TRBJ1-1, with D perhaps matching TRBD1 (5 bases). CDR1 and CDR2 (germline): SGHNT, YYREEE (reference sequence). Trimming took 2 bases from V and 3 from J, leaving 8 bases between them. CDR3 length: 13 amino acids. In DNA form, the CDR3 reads TGTGCCAGCAGCTTTGACAGATACACTGAAGCTTTCTTT. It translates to CASSFDRYTEAFF.

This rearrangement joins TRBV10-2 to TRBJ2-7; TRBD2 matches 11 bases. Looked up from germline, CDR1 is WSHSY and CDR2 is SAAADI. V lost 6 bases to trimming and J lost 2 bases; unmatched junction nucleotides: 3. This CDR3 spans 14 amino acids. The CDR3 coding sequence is TGCGCCAGCAGGGGACTAGCGGCCCCCTACGAGCAGTACTTC. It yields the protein CASRGLAAPYEQYF.

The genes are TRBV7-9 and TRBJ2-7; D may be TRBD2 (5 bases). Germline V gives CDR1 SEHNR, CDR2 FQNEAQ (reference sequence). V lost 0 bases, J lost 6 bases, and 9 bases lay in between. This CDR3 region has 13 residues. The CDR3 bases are TGTGCCAGCAGCTTAGCGCCTAGCCGCGAGCAGTACTTC. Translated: CASSLAPSREQYF. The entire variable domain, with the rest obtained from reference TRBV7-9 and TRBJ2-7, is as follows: DTGVSQNPRHKITKRGQNVTFRCDPISEHNRLYWYRQTLGQGPEFLTYFQNEAQLEKSRLLSDRFSAERPKGSFSTLEIQRTEQGDSAMYLCASSLAPSREQYFGPGTRLTVT.

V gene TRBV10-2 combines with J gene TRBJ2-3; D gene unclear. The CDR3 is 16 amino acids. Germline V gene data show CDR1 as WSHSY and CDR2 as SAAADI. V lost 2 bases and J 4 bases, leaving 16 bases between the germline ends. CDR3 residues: CASSEVTSSTADTQYF. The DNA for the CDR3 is TGCGCCAGCAGTGAGGTCACCAGTTCAACCGCAGATACGCAGTATTTT.

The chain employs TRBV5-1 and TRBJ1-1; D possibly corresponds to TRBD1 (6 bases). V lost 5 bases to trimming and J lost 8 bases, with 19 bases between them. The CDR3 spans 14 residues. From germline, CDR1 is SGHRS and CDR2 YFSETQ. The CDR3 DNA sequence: TGCGCCAGCAGACGGCAGGGGAGCCCATTCGAAGCTTTCTTT. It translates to CASRRQGSPFEAFF.

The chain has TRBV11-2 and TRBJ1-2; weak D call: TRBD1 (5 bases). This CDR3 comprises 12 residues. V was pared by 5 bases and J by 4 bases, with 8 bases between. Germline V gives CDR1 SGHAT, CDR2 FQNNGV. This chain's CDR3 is CASSQQVYGYTF. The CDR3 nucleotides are TGTGCCAGCAGCCAACAGGTCTATGGCTACACCTTC.

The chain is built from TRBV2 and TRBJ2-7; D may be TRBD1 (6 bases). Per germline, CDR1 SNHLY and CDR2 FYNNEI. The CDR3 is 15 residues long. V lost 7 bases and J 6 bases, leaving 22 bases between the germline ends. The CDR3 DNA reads TGTGCCAGCAACGTGGGTGGCAGGGGATGGGCCGAGCAGTACTTC. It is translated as CASNVGGRGWAEQYF.

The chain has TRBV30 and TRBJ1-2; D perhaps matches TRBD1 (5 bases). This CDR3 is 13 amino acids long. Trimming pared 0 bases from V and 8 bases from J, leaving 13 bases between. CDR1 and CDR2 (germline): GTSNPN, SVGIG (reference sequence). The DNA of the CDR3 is TGTGCCTGGAGTGTAGGTTTCGGGGACGGCTACACCTTC. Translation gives CAWSVGFGDGYTF.

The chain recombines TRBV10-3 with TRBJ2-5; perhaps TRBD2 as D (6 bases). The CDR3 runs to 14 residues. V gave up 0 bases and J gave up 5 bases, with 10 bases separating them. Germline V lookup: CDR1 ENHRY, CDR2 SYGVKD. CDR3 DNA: TGTGCCATCAGTGAGTCTGGGGGGTTGGAGACCCAGTACTTC. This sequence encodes CAISESGGLETQYF.

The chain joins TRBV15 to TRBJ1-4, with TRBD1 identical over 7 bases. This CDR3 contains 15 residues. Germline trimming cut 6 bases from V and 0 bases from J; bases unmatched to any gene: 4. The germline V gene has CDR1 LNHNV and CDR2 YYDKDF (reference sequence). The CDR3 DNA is TGTGCCACCAGGAGGGACAGTACAACTAATGAAAAACTGTTTTTT. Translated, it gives CATRRDSTTNEKLFF.

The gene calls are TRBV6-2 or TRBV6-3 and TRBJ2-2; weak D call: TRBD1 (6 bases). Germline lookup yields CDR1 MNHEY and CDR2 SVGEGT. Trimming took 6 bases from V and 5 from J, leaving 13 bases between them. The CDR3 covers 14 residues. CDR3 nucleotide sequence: TGTGCCAGCAGCGCTAAGAGGGGGACCGGGGAGCTGTTTTTT. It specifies CASSAKRGTGELFF.

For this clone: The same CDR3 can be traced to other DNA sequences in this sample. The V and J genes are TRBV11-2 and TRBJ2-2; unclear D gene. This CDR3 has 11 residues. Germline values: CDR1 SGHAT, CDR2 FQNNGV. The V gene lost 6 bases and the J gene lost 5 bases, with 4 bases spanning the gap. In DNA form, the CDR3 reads TGTGCCAGCAGTCGAACCGGGGAGCTGTTTTTT. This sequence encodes CASSRTGELFF. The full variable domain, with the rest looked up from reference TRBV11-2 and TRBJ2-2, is EAGVAQSPRYKIIEKRQSVAFWCNPISGHATLYWYQQILGQGPKLLIQFQNNGVVDDSQLPKDRFSAERLKGVDSTLKIQPAKLEDSAVYLCASSRTGELFFGEGSRLTVL.

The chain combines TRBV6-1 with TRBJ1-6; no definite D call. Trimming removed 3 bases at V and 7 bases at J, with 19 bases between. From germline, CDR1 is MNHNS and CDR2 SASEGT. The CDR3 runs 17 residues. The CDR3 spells CASSEVVPTTQNSPLHF. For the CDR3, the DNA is TGTGCCAGCAGTGAGGTGGTCCCCACCACCCAGAATTCACCCCTCCACTTT.

CDR3 residues: CASSQDGTVNTEAFF. In DNA form, the CDR3 reads TGTGCCAGCAGCCAAGATGGTACAGTAAACACTGAAGCTTTCTTT. The V gene is TRBV4-2, the J gene TRBJ1-1; D uncertain. Trimming took off 0 bases at V and 2 bases at J, with 10 bases between the two ends. The CDR3 length is 15 residues. Looked up from germline, CDR1 is LGHNA and CDR2 is YNFKEQ.

The CDR3 bases are TGTGCCAGCAGCCCTCGGGCGGGGGGTACAGATACGCAGTATTTT. Amino acids: CASSPRAGGTDTQYF. This sequence joins TRBV3-1 (or the pseudogene TRBV3-2) and TRBJ2-3; TRBD2 matches at 8 bases. V gave up 4 bases and J gave up 3 bases; unmatched junction bases: 6. This CDR3 is 15 amino acids long. CDR1 is LGHDT and CDR2 is YNNKEL in the germline V gene (reference sequence).

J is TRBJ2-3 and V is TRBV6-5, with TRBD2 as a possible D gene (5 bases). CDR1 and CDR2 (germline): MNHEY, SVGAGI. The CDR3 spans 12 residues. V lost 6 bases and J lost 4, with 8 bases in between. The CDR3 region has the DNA TGTGCCAGCAGGGAGGAACCAGATACGCAGTATTTT. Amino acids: CASREEPDTQYF.

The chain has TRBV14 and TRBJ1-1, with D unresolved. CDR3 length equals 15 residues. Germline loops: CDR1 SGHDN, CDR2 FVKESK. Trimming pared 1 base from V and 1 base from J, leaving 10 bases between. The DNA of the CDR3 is TGTGCCAGCAGCCAAGGGGCCGGGTGGAACACTGAAGCTTTCTTT. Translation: CASSQGAGWNTEAFF.

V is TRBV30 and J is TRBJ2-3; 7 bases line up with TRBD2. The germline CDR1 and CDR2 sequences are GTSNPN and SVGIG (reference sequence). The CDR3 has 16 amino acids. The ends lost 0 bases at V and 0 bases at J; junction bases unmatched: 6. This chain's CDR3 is CAWSVGRGISTDTQYF. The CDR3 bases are TGTGCCTGGAGTGTTGGGCGGGGGATTAGCACAGATACGCAGTATTTT.

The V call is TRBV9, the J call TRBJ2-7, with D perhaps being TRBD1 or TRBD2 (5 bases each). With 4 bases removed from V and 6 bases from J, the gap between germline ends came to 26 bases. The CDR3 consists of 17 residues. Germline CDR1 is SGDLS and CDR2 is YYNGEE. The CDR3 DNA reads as TGTGCCAGCAGCCCAGGCCGATGGACCCGGGGCACGGGCGAGCAGTACTTC. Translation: CASSPGRWTRGTGEQYF.

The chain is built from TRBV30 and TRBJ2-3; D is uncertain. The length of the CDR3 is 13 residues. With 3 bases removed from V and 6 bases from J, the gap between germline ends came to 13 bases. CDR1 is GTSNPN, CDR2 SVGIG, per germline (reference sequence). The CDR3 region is CAWRPRPGDTQYF. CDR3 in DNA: TGTGCCTGGAGGCCGAGACCCGGGGATACGCAGTATTTT.

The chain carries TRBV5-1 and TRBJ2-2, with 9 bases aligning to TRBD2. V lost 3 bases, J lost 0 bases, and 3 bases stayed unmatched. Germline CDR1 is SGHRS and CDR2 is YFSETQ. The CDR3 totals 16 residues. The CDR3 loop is CASSSTSGSNTGELFF. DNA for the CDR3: TGCGCCAGCAGCTCGACTAGCGGATCGAACACCGGGGAGCTGTTTTTT. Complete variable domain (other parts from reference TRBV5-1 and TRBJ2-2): KAGVTQTPRYLIKTRGQQVTLSCSPISGHRSVSWYQQTPGQGLQFLFEYFSETQRNKGNFPGRFSGRQFSNSRSEMNVSTLELGDSALYLCASSSTSGSNTGELFFGEGSRLTVL.

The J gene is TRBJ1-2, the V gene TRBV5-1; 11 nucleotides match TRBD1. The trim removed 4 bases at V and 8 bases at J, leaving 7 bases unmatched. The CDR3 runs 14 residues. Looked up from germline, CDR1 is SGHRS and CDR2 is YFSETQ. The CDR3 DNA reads TGCGCCAGCAGCCCCGGGACAGGGGGTCTCGGCTACACCTTC. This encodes CASSPGTGGLGYTF.

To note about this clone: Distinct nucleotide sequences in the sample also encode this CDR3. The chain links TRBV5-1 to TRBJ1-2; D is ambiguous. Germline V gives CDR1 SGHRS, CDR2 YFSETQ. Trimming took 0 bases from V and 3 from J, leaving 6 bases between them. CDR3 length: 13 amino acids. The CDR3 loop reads CASSLGTDYGYTF. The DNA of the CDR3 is TGCGCCAGCAGCTTGGGAACCGACTATGGCTACACCTTC. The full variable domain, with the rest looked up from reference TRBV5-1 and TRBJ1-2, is KAGVTQTPRYLIKTRGQQVTLSCSPISGHRSVSWYQQTPGQGLQFLFEYFSETQRNKGNFPGRFSGRQFSNSRSEMNVSTLELGDSALYLCASSLGTDYGYTFGSGTRLTVV.